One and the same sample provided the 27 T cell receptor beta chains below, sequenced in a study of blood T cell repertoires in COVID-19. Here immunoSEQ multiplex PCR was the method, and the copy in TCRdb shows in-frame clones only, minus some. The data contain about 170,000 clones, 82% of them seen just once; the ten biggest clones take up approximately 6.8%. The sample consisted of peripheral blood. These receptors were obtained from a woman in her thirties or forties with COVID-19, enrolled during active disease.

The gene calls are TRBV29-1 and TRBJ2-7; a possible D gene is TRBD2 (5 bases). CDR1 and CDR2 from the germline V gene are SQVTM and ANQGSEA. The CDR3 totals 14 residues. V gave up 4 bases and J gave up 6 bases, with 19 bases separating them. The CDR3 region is CSVAGSTGSVEQYF. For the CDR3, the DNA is TGCAGCGTTGCAGGTTCCACGGGGTCGGTCGAGCAGTACTTC.

CDR3 sequence (DNA): TGTGCCAGCAGAAACAGGGGGAACACCGGGGAGCTGTTTTTT. Translation gives CASRNRGNTGELFF. V usage is TRBV5-4 and J usage is TRBJ2-2; 7 bases line up with TRBD1. Germline V CDR1 and CDR2: SGHNT, YYREEE (reference sequence). The V gene end was trimmed by 5 bases and the J gene end by 1 base; junction bases not matched to a gene: 2. The length of the CDR3 is 14 residues. Looking up the rest from reference TRBV5-4 and TRBJ2-2 gives the full variable domain: ETGVTQSPTHLIKTRGQQVTLRCSSQSGHNTVSWYQQALGQGPQFIFQYYREEENGRGNFPPRFSGLQFPNYSSELNVNALELDDSALYLCASRNRGNTGELFFGEGSRLTVL.

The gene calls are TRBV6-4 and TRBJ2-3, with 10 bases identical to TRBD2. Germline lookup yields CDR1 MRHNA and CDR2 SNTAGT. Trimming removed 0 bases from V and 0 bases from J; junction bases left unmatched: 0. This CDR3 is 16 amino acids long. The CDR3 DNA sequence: TGTGCCAGCAGTGACTCTAGCGGGGGGAGCACAGATACGCAGTATTTT. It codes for CASSDSSGGSTDTQYF.

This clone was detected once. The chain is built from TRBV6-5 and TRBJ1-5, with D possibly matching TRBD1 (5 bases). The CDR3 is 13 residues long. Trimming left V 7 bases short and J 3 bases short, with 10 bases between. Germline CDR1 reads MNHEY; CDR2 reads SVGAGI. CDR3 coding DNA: TGTGCCAGCACTCGACAGTACAATCAGCCCCAGCATTTT. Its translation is CASTRQYNQPQHF.

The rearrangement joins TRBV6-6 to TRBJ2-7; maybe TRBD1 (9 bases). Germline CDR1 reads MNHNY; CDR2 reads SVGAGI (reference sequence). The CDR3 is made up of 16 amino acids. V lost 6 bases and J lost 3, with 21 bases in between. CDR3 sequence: CASSPLGTGTSYEQYF. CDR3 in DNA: TGTGCCAGCAGCCCCCTGGGGACAGGGACTAGCTACGAGCAGTACTTC.

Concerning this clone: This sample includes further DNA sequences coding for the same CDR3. CDR3 residues: CASSQGSEETQYF. The DNA for the CDR3 is TGTGCCAGCTCACAGGGGTCGGAGGAGACCCAGTACTTC. The V gene is TRBV18, the J gene TRBJ2-5; possibly TRBD1 for D (5 bases). V was clipped by 4 bases and J by 5 bases, with 11 bases between them. The CDR3 runs 13 residues. The V gene's germline CDR1 is KGHSH and CDR2 LQKENI.

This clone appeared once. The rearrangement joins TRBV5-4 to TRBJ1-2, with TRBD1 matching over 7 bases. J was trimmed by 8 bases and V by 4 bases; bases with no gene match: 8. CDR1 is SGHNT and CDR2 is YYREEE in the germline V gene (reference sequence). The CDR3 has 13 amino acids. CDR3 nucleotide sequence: TGTGCCAGCAGCCCCGGACAGGTTGGCGGCTACACCTTC. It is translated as CASSPGQVGGYTF.

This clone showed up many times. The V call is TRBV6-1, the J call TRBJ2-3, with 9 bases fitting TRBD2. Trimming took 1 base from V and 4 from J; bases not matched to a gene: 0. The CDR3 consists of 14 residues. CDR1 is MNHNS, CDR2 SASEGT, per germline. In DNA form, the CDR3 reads TGTGCCAGCAGTGAAGGCGGGGGGGCAGATACGCAGTATTTT. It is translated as CASSEGGGADTQYF.

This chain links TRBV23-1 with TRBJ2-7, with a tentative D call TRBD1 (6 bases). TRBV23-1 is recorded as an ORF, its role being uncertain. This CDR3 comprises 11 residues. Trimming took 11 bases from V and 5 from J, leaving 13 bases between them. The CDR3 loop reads CAGDKPDEQYV. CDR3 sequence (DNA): TGCGCCGGGGACAAACCCGACGAGCAGTACGTC.

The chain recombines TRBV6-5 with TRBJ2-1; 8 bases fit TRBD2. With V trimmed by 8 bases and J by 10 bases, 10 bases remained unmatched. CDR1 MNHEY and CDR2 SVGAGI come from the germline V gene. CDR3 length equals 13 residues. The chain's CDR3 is CASFSRGGREQFF. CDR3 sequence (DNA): TGTGCCAGCTTTAGCCGGGGGGGCCGAGAGCAGTTCTTC.

The CDR3 sequence is CASSSHRDRYEQYF. CDR3 coding DNA: TGTGCCAGCAGTTCCCACAGGGATAGATACGAGCAGTACTTC. V is TRBV27 and J is TRBJ2-7, with TRBD1 as a possible D gene (6 bases). Germline V CDR1 and CDR2: MNHEY, SMNVEV (reference sequence). The V end was cut by 4 bases, the J end by 4 bases, with 14 bases between. The CDR3 extends over 14 amino acids.

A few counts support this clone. CDR3 coding DNA: TGCGCCAGCAGTGAGTCGAGGACTAGCGGGAGTACCGGGGAGCTGTTTTTT. It codes for CASSESRTSGSTGELFF. The chain recombines TRBV10-1 with TRBJ2-2, with TRBD2 identical over 13 bases. The germline V gene has CDR1 WNHNN and CDR2 SYGVQD (reference sequence). Losses at the gene ends were 0 bases for V and 5 bases for J; bases not matched to a gene: 3. The CDR3 contains 17 residues.

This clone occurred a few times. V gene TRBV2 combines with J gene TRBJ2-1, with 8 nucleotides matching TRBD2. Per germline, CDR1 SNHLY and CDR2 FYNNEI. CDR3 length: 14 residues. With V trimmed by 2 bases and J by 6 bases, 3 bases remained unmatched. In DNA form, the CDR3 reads TGTGCCAGCAGTGAACGTCTAGCGGGCAATGAGCAGTTCTTC. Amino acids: CASSERLAGNEQFF.

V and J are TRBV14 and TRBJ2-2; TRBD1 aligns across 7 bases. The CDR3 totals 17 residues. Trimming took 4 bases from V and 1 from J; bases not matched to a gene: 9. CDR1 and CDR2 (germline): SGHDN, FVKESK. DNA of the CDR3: TGTGCCAGCAGCCCCTCTCCGGGACAGAAGAACACCGGGGAGCTGTTTTTT. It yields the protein CASSPSPGQKNTGELFF.

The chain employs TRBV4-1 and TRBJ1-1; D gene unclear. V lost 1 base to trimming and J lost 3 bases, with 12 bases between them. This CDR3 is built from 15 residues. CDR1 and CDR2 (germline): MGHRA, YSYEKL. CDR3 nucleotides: TGCGCCAGCAGCCAAGTGATAGGACTGTACACTGAAGCTTTCTTT. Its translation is CASSQVIGLYTEAFF.

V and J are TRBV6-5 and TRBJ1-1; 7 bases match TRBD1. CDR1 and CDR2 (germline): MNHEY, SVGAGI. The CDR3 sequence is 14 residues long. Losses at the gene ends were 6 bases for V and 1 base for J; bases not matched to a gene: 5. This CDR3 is CASSKQGRNTEAFF. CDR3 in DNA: TGTGCCAGCAGCAAACAGGGGAGGAACACTGAAGCTTTCTTT.

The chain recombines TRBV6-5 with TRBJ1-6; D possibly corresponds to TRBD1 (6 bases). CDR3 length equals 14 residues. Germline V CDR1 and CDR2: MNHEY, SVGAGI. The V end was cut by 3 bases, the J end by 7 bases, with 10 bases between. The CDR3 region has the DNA TGTGCCAGCAGTTATGGGGGCGCGAATTCACCCCTCCACTTT. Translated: CASSYGGANSPLHF.

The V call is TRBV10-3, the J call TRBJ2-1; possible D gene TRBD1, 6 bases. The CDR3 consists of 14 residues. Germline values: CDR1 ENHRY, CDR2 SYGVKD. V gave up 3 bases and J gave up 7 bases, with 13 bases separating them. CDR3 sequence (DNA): TGTGCCATCAGTGAAATAGCCAGGGGAAATGAGCAGTTCTTC. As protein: CAISEIARGNEQFF.

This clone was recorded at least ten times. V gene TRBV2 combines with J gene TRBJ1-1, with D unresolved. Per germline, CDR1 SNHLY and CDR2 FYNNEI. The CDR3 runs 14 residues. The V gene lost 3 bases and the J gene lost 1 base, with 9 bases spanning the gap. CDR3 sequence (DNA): TGTGCCAGCAGTGAGGTTGGGCAGAACACTGAAGCTTTCTTT. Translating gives CASSEVGQNTEAFF.

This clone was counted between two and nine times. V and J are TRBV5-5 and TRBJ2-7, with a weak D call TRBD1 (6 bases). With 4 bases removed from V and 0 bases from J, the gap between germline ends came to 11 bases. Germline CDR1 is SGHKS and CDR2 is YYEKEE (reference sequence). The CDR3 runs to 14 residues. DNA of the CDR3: TGTGCCAGCAGCCGTACAGGGAGCTCCTACGAGCAGTACGTC. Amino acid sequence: CASSRTGSSYEQYV.

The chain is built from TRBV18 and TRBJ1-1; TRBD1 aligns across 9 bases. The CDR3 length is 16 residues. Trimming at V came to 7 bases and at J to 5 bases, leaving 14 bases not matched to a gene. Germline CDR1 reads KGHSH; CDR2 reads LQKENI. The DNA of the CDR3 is TGTGCCAGCTTCCTCCCGGGACAGGGATGGAGAACTGAAGCTTTCTTT. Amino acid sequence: CASFLPGQGWRTEAFF.

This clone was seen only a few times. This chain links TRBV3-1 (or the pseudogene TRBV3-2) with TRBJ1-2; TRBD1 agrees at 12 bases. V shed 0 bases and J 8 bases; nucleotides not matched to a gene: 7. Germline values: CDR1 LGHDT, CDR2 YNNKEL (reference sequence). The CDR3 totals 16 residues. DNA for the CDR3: TGTGCCAGCAGCCAAGACTCGGGACAGGGGGCGAGGGGCTACACCTTC. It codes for CASSQDSGQGARGYTF.

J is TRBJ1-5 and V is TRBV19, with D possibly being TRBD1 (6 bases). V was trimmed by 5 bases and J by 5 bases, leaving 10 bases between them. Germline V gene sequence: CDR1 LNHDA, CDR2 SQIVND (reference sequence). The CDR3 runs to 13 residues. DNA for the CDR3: TGTGCCAGTAGTCTACAGGGATATCAGCCCCAGCATTTT. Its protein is CASSLQGYQPQHF. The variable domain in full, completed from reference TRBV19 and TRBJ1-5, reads DGGITQSPKYLFRKEGQNVTLSCEQNLNHDAMYWYRQDPGQGLRLIYYSQIVNDFQKGDIAEGYSVSREKKESFPLTVTSAQKNPTAFYLCASSLQGYQPQHFGDGTRLSIL.

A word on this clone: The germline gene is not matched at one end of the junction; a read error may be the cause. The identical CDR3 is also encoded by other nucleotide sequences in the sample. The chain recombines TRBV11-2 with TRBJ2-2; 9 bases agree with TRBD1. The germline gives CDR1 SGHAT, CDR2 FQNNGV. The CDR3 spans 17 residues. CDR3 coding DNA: TGTGCCAGCAGCACCCTCCGGGGACAGGGTGGCACCGGGGAGCTATTTTTT. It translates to CASSTLRGQGGTGELFF. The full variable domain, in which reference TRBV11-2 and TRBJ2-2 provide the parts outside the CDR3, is EAGVAQSPRYKIIEKRQSVAFWCNPISGHATLYWYQQILGQGPKLLIQFQNNGVVDDSQLPKDRFSAERLKGVDSTLKIQPAKLEDSAVYLCASSTLRGQGGTGELFFGEGSRLTVL.

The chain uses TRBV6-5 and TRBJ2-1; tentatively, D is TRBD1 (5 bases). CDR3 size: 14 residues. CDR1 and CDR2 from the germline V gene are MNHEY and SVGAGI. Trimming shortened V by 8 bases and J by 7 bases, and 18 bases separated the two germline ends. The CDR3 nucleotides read TGTGCCAGCTATAAGGGGTCGGATAGAAATGAGCAGTTCTTC. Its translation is CASYKGSDRNEQFF.

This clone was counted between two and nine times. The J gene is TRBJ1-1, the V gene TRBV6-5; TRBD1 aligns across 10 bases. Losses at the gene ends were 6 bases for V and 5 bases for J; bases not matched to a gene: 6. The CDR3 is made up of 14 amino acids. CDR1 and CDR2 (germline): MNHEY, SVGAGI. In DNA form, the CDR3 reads TGTGCCAGCAGGTCCGGGACAGGGGATACTGAAGCTTTCTTT. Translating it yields CASRSGTGDTEAFF.

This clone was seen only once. The CDR3: CASSPNRVFGYTF. The CDR3 nucleotides read TGCGCCAGCAGCCCGAACAGGGTATTTGGCTACACCTTC. This chain links TRBV4-1 with TRBJ1-2; D might be TRBD1 (6 bases). Germline V gives CDR1 MGHRA, CDR2 YSYEKL. The V and J ends lost 4 bases and 7 bases respectively, with 13 bases between them. The CDR3 is made up of 13 amino acids.